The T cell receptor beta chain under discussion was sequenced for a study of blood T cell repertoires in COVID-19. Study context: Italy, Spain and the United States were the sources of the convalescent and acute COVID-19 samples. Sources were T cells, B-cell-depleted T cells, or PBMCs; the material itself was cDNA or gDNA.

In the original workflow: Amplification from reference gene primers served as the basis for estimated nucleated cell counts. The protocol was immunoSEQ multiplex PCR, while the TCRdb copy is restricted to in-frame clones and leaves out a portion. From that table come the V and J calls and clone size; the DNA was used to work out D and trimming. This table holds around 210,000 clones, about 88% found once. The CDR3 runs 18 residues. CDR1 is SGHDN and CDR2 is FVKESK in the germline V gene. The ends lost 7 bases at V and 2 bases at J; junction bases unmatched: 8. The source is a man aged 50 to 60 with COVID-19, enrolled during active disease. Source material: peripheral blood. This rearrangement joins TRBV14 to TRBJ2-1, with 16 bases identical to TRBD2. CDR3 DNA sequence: TGTGCCAGCACCCCCGGGGGACTAGCGGGAGGGCCCTACAATGAGCAGTTCTTC. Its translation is CASTPGGLAGGPYNEQFF.